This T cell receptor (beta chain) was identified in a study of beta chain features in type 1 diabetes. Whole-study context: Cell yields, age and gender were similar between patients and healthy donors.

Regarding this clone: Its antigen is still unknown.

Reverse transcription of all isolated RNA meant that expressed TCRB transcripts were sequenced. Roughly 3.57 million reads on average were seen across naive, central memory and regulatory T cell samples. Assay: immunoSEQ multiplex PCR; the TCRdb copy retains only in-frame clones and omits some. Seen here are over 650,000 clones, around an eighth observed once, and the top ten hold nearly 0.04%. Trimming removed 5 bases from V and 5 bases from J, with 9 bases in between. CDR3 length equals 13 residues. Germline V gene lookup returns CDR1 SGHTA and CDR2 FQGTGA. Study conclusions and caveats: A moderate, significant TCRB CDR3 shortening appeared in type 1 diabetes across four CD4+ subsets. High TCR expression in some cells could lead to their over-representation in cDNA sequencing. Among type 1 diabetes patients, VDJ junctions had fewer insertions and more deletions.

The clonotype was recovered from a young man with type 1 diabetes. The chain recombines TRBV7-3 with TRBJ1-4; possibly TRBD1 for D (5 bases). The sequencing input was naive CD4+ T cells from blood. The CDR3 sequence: CASSETVNEKLFF. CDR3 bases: TGTGCCAGCAGCGAGACAGTAAATGAAAAACTGTTTTTT.